This T cell receptor (beta chain) was retrieved from a study of cytomegalovirus exposure and HLA in healthy donors. The length of the CDR3 is 17 residues. The junction had 12 bases not matched to a gene; V was cut back by 5 bases and J by 0 bases. Germline-derived CDR1 and CDR2 are KGHSH and LQKENI. The PCR had 60 Vbeta and 13 Jbeta primers. Only in-frame clones appear in the TCRdb table, and some are missing; sequencing was by immunoSEQ multiplex PCR. This listing includes approximately 40,000 clones. V is TRBV18 and J is TRBJ1-1, with 7 bases that match TRBD1. This TCR was recovered from a human donor in good health. Sequencing was performed on PBMCs. The DNA of the CDR3 is TGTGCCAGCTCAGGGTCGACAGGGACCGAGTTGAACACTGAAGCTTTCTTT. It encodes CASSGSTGTELNTEAFF.